The clone carrying this T cell receptor (beta chain) has just a few counts. The Seattle site enrolled patients during active infection and followed them longitudinally. This sample is part of a study of blood T cell repertoires in COVID-19. Study-level background: Sources were T cells, B-cell-depleted T cells, or PBMCs; the material itself was cDNA or gDNA.

CDR3 length: 13 residues. Germline CDR1 is SQVTM and CDR2 is ANQGSEA. V lost 6 bases and J lost 2; bases outside the gene matches: 4. Produced via immunoSEQ multiplex PCR; TCRdb's table is partial and in-frame only. The table records tens of thousands of clones, around 83% of them present only once. Sample: peripheral blood. The chain carries TRBV29-1 and TRBJ2-7; 10 bases fit TRBD1. This receptor was taken from a man aged 45 to 65 with COVID-19, enrolled during active disease. The CDR3 is CSVGTGEPYEQYF. As DNA, the CDR3 is TGCAGCGTGGGGACAGGGGAGCCCTACGAGCAGTACTTC.